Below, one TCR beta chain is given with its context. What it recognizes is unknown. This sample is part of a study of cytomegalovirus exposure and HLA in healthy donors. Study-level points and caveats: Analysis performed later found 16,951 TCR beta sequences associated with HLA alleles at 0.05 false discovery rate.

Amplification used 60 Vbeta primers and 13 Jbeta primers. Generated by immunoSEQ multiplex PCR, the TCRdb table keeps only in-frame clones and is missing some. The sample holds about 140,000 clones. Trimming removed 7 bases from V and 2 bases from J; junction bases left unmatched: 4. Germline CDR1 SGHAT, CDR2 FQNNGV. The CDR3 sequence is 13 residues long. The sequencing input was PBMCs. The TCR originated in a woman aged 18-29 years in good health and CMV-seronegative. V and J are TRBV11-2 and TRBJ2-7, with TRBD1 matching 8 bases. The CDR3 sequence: CASIMTGAYEQYF. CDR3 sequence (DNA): TGTGCCAGCATCATGACAGGGGCCTACGAGCAGTACTTC.